This TCR beta chain was obtained from a study of persistence of HIV-infected CD4 T cells. Study-level information: Donors were ART-treated; their CMV- and Gag-responding CD4+ T cells were isolated. Study conclusions and caveats: TCRbeta richness was lower in CMV- and Gag-responding cells than in anti-CD3/anti-CD28-responding cells. Antigen-responding cells were enriched for degenerate expanded CDR3beta sequences.

For this clone: Its specificity is not known.

This CDR3 is 15 amino acids long. Germline CDR1 reads ENHRY; CDR2 reads SYGVKD. The V and J ends lost 6 bases and 3 bases respectively, with 18 bases between them. The libraries were made with immunoSEQ version 4 in survey mode. Each sample used up to about 1 ug genomic DNA diluted to approximately 9 ng/uL. Repertoires were generated with immunoSEQ multiplex PCR, while TCRdb's copy carries only in-frame clones and drops some. The profile shows 30,000 to 45,000 clones, around four fifths of them singletons. The stimulus was an HIV-1 Gag 15-mer peptide pool, roughly 1 ug/peptide/mL. CD40L-negative CD69-negative CD45RO-high memory CD4+ T cells were sorted as populations depleted of antigen-responding cells.

The sample was cultured CD4+ T cells from PBMCs, taken from a patient who received antiretroviral therapy. This TCR was sampled from an adult with HIV. The donor label of this sample is uncertain. The rearrangement uses TRBV10-3 and TRBJ2-7, with D maybe TRBD2 (6 bases). The CDR3 DNA sequence: TGTGCCATCAGCCCGGAGGAGGGATCGGGCTACGAGCAGTACTTC. Translated, it gives CAISPEEGSGYEQYF.